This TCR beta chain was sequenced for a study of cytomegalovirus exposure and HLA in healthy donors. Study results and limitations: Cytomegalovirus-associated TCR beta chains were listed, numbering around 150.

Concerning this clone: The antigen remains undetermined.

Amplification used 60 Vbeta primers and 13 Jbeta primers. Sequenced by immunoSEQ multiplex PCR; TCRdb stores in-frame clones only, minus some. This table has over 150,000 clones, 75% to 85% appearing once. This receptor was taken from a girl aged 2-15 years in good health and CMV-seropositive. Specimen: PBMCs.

CDR3 loop: CASSQGASGRAGGTGELFF. DNA for the CDR3: TGCGCCAGCAGCCAAGGGGCTAGCGGGAGGGCCGGAGGCACCGGGGAGCTGTTTTTT. The V and J genes are TRBV4-1 and TRBJ2-2; 12 bases align to TRBD2. CDR3 length equals 19 residues. CDR1 MGHRA and CDR2 YSYEKL come from the germline V gene. V lost 1 base to trimming and J lost 4 bases; unmatched junction nucleotides: 10.